What follows are 26 T cell receptor beta chains derived from one specimen sequenced in a study of blood T cell repertoires in COVID-19. Sequencing was performed with immunoSEQ multiplex PCR; in TCRdb, only in-frame clones are kept and a portion is missing. Here the sample spans over 90,000 clones, roughly 86% being singletons. Material: peripheral blood. The receptors stem from a man aged 50 to 59 with active or convalescent COVID-19.

This clone has a single count. The genes are TRBV30 and TRBJ2-4; tentative D call: TRBD2 (6 bases). The CDR3 has 15 residues. V lost 0 bases to trimming and J lost 3 bases, with 12 bases between them. Germline CDR1 and CDR2: GTSNPN and SVGIG (reference sequence). For the CDR3, the DNA is TGTGCCTGGAGTGTCGGAGGGATGGACAAAAACATTCAGTACTTC. Its translation is CAWSVGGMDKNIQYF.

The chain couples TRBV4-3 to TRBJ1-5; 8 positions agree with TRBD1. This CDR3 spans 15 amino acids. From germline, CDR1 is LGHNA and CDR2 YSLEER. Losses at the gene ends were 4 bases for V and 2 bases for J; bases not matched to a gene: 4. CDR3 amino acids: CASSPQGDGNQPQHF. The DNA of the CDR3 is TGCGCCAGCAGCCCACAGGGGGATGGCAATCAGCCCCAGCATTTT.

The chain links TRBV9 to TRBJ2-3; D is perhaps TRBD2 (6 bases). The V gene's germline CDR1 is SGDLS and CDR2 YYNGEE. V was pared by 4 bases and J by 2 bases, with 14 bases between. This CDR3 has 15 amino acids. The CDR3, as DNA: TGTGCCAGCAGCTTCGCGGGGACCCCCACAGATACGCAGTATTTT. Its protein is CASSFAGTPTDTQYF.

V and J are TRBV28 and TRBJ1-2; possibly TRBD1 for D (5 bases). CDR3 length: 16 residues. Trimming cost V 3 bases and J 0 bases, with 14 bases left between them. Looked up from germline, CDR1 is MDHEN and CDR2 is SYDVKM. Here the CDR3 reads CASSLYTGAANYGYTF. The CDR3 region has the DNA TGTGCCAGCAGTTTGTACACAGGCGCAGCTAACTATGGCTACACCTTC.

The chain joins TRBV28 to TRBJ1-2; D uncertain. Germline CDR1 and CDR2: MDHEN and SYDVKM. The CDR3 runs 14 residues. V was pared by 4 bases and J by 0 bases, with 9 bases between. CDR3 nucleotide sequence: TGTGCCAGCAGTTCAGGCGCCCCTAACTATGGCTACACCTTC. Its protein product is CASSSGAPNYGYTF.

This rearrangement joins TRBV27 to TRBJ2-5; 7 nucleotides agree with TRBD1. Germline V gene sequence: CDR1 MNHEY, CDR2 SMNVEV (reference sequence). CDR3 length: 11 amino acids. The V and J ends lost 9 bases and 4 bases, in that order; junction bases with no gene match: 2. The CDR3 spells CASGQVETQYF. In DNA, the CDR3 is TGTGCCAGTGGACAGGTAGAGACCCAGTACTTC.

The V gene is TRBV5-6, the J gene TRBJ1-6; 11 bases are shared with TRBD1. The CDR3 is 15 amino acids. The V gene end was trimmed by 3 bases and the J gene end by 16 bases; junction bases not matched to a gene: 12. Germline CDR1 and CDR2: SGHDT and YYEEEE. DNA of the CDR3: TGTGCCAGCAGCTCACCGGGACAGGGGGTGAACCGTCTCCACTTT. The encoded protein is CASSSPGQGVNRLHF.

There are a few counts of this clone. The chain combines TRBV24-1 with TRBJ1-2, with no clear D. V lost 1 base to trimming and J lost 8 bases, with 22 bases between them. Germline V gives CDR1 KGHDR, CDR2 SFDVKD. The CDR3 sequence is 17 residues long. CDR3 in DNA: TGTGCCACCAGTGATTTTTTTCCCCCAGTTAGCCCGCGGGGCTACACCTTC. Translated, it gives CATSDFFPPVSPRGYTF.

The chain employs TRBV5-1 and TRBJ2-1; 7 bases match TRBD2. V trimming: 7 bases; J trimming: 6 bases; junction bases outside the gene matches: 7. CDR1 and CDR2 (germline): SGHRS, YFSETQ. The CDR3 consists of 13 residues. The CDR3 bases are TGCGCCAGCTCCCGGGACTATCCCAATGAGCAGTTCTTC. It yields the protein CASSRDYPNEQFF.

This chain connects TRBV7-2 to TRBJ2-1; a possible D gene is TRBD1 (6 bases). This CDR3 comprises 14 residues. CDR1 and CDR2 from the germline V gene are SGHTA and FQGNSA. Between the trimmed V and J ends, which lost 3 bases and 6 bases, there was a span of 12 bases. Here the CDR3 DNA reads TGTGCCAGCAGCTTCCGGGACACAACCAATGAGCAGTTCTTC. Amino acids: CASSFRDTTNEQFF.

The rearrangement uses TRBV6-5 and TRBJ2-7; the D gene is possibly TRBD2 (6 bases). Trimming left V 7 bases short and J 0 bases short, with 16 bases between. Germline V CDR1 and CDR2: MNHEY, SVGAGI. The CDR3 loop spans 15 amino acids. For the CDR3, the DNA is TGTGCCAGCAAGGAGGGTATATTGGGCTCCTACGAGCAGTACGTC. It codes for CASKEGILGSYEQYV.

The J gene is TRBJ1-4, the V gene TRBV7-2; 8 bases are shared with TRBD1. The CDR3 is made up of 14 amino acids. V lost 5 bases to trimming and J lost 5 bases; unmatched junction nucleotides: 4. In germline, CDR1 is SGHTA, CDR2 FQGNSA. The CDR3 nucleotides read TGTGCCAGCAGCCCAGGGGGCCGGAATGAAAAACTGTTTTTT. It translates to CASSPGGRNEKLFF.

This clone was picked up a small number of times. This chain joins TRBV2 and TRBJ1-1, with a possible D match to TRBD1 (5 bases). V lost 4 bases, J lost 5 bases, and 17 bases lay in between. CDR1 and CDR2 from the germline V gene are SNHLY and FYNNEI. This CDR3 spans 15 amino acids. CDR3 DNA: TGTGCCAGCAGTGGGGGGACTGGGATCGGTACTGAAGCTTTCTTT. Encoded protein: CASSGGTGIGTEAFF.

This chain uses TRBV5-5 with TRBJ1-5, with TRBD1 matching over 7 bases. The V gene's germline CDR1 is SGHKS and CDR2 YYEKEE (reference sequence). There are 16 residues in the CDR3. V lost 4 bases, J lost 4 bases, and 11 bases stayed unmatched. CDR3: CASSETGTVENQPQHF. The CDR3 DNA reads as TGTGCCAGCAGCGAAACCGGGACAGTCGAAAATCAGCCCCAGCATTTT.

The chain is built from TRBV7-2 and TRBJ2-3, with D possibly TRBD2 on 6 matching bases. Germline V lookup: CDR1 SGHTA, CDR2 FQGNSA. Trimming removed 5 bases at V and 0 bases at J, with 9 bases between. This CDR3 is 14 amino acids long. CDR3 amino acids: CASSPGLSTDTQYF. Here the CDR3 DNA reads TGTGCCAGCAGCCCGGGACTTAGCACAGATACGCAGTATTTT.

The chain joins TRBV12-3 or TRBV12-4 to TRBJ1-1, with D hard to call. With 7 bases removed from V and 1 base from J, the gap between germline ends came to 7 bases. This CDR3 is 12 amino acids long. CDR3 loop: CASTRGNTEAFF. In DNA, the CDR3 is TGTGCCAGCACGAGAGGGAACACTGAAGCTTTCTTT.

The V and J genes are TRBV10-3 and TRBJ1-6; no reliable D call. The CDR3 is 15 residues long. Germline loops: CDR1 ENHRY, CDR2 SYGVKD. Trimming shortened V by 6 bases and J by 1 base, and 10 bases separated the two germline ends. CDR3 sequence reads: CAIRSEGSYNSPLHF. CDR3 bases: TGTGCCATCAGATCGGAGGGATCCTATAATTCACCCCTCCACTTT.

The rearrangement uses TRBV5-1 and TRBJ1-1; 8 bases are shared with TRBD1. The CDR3 is 15 amino acids. J was trimmed by 4 bases and V by 2 bases; bases with no gene match: 7. Germline assignment: CDR1 SGHRS and CDR2 YFSETQ. CDR3 nucleotides: TGCGCCAGCAGCTTAACCACCGGGACAGGCACTGAAGCTTTCTTT. Translated: CASSLTTGTGTEAFF.

The rearrangement links TRBV6-6 to TRBJ1-3; D gene ambiguous. The CDR3 consists of 15 residues. Per germline, CDR1 MNHNY and CDR2 SVGAGI (reference sequence). The ends were cut back, 5 bases at V and 0 bases at J, with 11 bases in the middle. The CDR3 is CASSDQVNSGNTIYF. CDR3 coding DNA: TGTGCCAGCAGTGATCAGGTTAACTCTGGAAACACCATATATTTT.

This chain joins TRBV10-1 and TRBJ2-1; unclear D gene. From germline, CDR1 is WNHNN and CDR2 SYGVQD (reference sequence). With 4 bases removed from V and 3 bases from J, the gap between germline ends came to 10 bases. CDR3 length: 14 residues. The CDR3 loop reads CASSGAGNYNEQFF. CDR3 sequence (DNA): TGCGCCAGCAGTGGGGCAGGCAACTACAATGAGCAGTTCTTC.

The chain combines TRBV29-1 with TRBJ1-3; D is ambiguous. Per the germline V gene, CDR1 is SQVTM and CDR2 is ANQGSEA. The V and J ends lost 4 bases and 0 bases respectively, with 7 bases between them. The CDR3 extends over 13 amino acids. The CDR3 region is CSVGSVSGNTIYF. For the CDR3, the DNA is TGCAGCGTTGGCAGCGTCTCTGGAAACACCATATATTTT.

This clone was detected a few times. V gene TRBV20-1 combines with J gene TRBJ2-5, with TRBD2 matching over 12 bases. Germline trimming cut 3 bases from V and 5 bases from J; bases unmatched to any gene: 13. The CDR3 runs to 17 residues. From germline, CDR1 is DFQATT and CDR2 SNEGSKA (reference sequence). The DNA for the CDR3 is TGCAGTGCTAGTAGGGCTAGCGGGGGGGCGGTCGGGGAGACCCAGTACTTC. As protein: CSASRASGGAVGETQYF.

The rearrangement joins TRBV6-5 to TRBJ2-2; TRBD1 matches at 8 bases. Germline V gives CDR1 MNHEY, CDR2 SVGAGI. The V and J ends lost 0 bases and 8 bases, in that order; junction bases with no gene match: 5. CDR3 length: 15 residues. CDR3 in amino acids: CASSYSAGGFGELFF. CDR3 in DNA: TGTGCCAGCAGTTACTCGGCAGGGGGCTTTGGGGAGCTGTTTTTT.

The chain employs TRBV3-1 (or the pseudogene TRBV3-2) and TRBJ1-1, with D unresolved. V was cut by 1 base and J by 5 bases, with 8 bases left in between. Germline CDR1 is LGHDT and CDR2 is YNNKEL (reference sequence). The CDR3 has 13 residues. CDR3 DNA: TGTGCCAGCAGCCAAGTTTCGGGGACTGAAGCTTTCTTT. Its translation: CASSQVSGTEAFF.

V usage is TRBV10-1 and J usage is TRBJ2-7, with 11 bases lining up with TRBD1. V shed 3 bases, J shed 0 bases, and the junction held 4 bases outside the gene matches. The CDR3 extends over 16 amino acids. CDR1 WNHNN and CDR2 SYGVQD come from the germline V gene (reference sequence). The CDR3 sequence is CASSDSGTGGSYEQYF. The DNA for the CDR3 is TGCGCCAGCAGTGATTCCGGGACAGGGGGCTCCTACGAGCAGTACTTC.

This clone was counted between two and nine times. This chain uses TRBV7-2 with TRBJ2-2, with D possibly being TRBD2 (6 bases). Trimming left V 2 bases short and J 2 bases short, with 9 bases between. This CDR3 comprises 15 residues. Germline assignment: CDR1 SGHTA and CDR2 FQGNSA. The DNA of the CDR3 is TGTGCCAGCAGCTTACAGGGACTTAACACCGGGGAGCTGTTTTTT. It specifies CASSLQGLNTGELFF. Based on the CDR3 plus reference TRBV7-2 and TRBJ2-2, the full variable domain is GAGVSQSPSNKVTEKGKDVELRCDPISGHTALYWYRQSLGQGLEFLIYFQGNSAPDKSGLPSDRFSAERTGGSVSTLTIQRTQQEDSAVYLCASSLQGLNTGELFFGEGSRLTVL.